This note documents a single TCR beta chain sequence. Enrollment shut out patients with autoimmune disease history or systemic immunosuppression. Method: immunoSEQ multiplex PCR; TCRdb's copy keeps in-frame clones and lacks some. The sample records fewer than 140,000 clones, approximately 90% being singletons. The CDR3 length is 20 residues. Trimming removed 3 bases from V and 6 bases from J, with 30 bases in between. Germline values: CDR1 SNHLY, CDR2 FYNNEI. The sample belongs to a study of OX40 agonist ivuxolimab in advanced cancers. On the study more broadly: Every 2 weeks, ivuxolimab was infused into the patients intravenously at between 0.01 and 10 mg/kg. Three dose-escalation patients had partial responses: one with hepatocellular carcinoma and two with cutaneous melanoma.

The J gene is TRBJ1-5, the V gene TRBV2, with D perhaps TRBD1 (6 bases). This receptor was taken from an adult with an advanced solid tumor such as melanoma, head and neck, liver or kidney cancer. This specimen was CD4+ or CD8+ T cells sorted from blood, taken in a trial of the OX40 agonist ivuxolimab. The CDR3 sequence is CASSDHLFLDSVSISQPQHF. The CDR3 DNA reads as TGTGCCAGCAGTGACCACTTATTCCTGGACAGCGTATCAATCAGTCAGCCCCAGCATTTT.